This TCR beta chain was recorded in a study of OX40 agonist ivuxolimab in advanced cancers. For context, the study as a whole: The costimulatory receptor OX40 (CD134) was targeted by ivuxolimab, a fully human IgG2 agonistic monoclonal antibody. Partial responses were achieved by three dose-escalation patients, of whom one had hepatocellular carcinoma and two had cutaneous melanoma. Patients were allowed to have had prior anti-PD-1, anti-PD-L1 or anti-CTLA-4 therapy, and 40% to 45% of the dose-escalation patients had previously received checkpoint inhibitors. Peripheral TCRbeta sequencing was intended to test whether TCR sequence diversity was altered and clonal T-cell expansion was caused by ivuxolimab. Intravenous ivuxolimab was administered to patients every 2 weeks at six dose levels: 0.01, 0.1, 0.3, 1.5, 3 and 10 mg/kg. Of the 52 patients in dose escalation, 19 had hepatocellular carcinoma, some 15 had melanoma, 9 had renal cell carcinoma and 9 had head and neck cancer. In the dose-escalation cohort, 75% to 85% of patients were male, and the mean age was 60 years with a range of 23 to 79. The paper reports the monotherapy dose-escalation portion (N = 52 patients) of the phase I ivuxolimab trial. The paper's findings and limits, for the study overall: Low levels of normalized T-cell clonal expansion were also seen in some nonresponding patients. In the 0.1-3.0 mg/kg groups, partial responders had among the lowest normalized peripheral clonal expansion, particularly in CD8+ T cells. At doses from 0.1 to 3.0 mg/kg, clonal expansion was seen in both CD4+ and CD8+ blood T cells between baseline and week 6. After ivuxolimab, CD8+ T cells had more expanded clones than CD4+ T cells on average. Antigen specificity was not determined for the clonally expanded peripheral T cells.

A note on this clone: Its specific antigen is unknown. No quality values exist for individual bases; no much larger clone is one base distant.

Patients with autoimmune disease history or receiving systemic immunosuppression were excluded from the trial. In every dose cohort, peripheral blood was drawn for TCR sequencing at baseline, cycle 4 day 1, and cycle 7 day 1. The samples were taken from a phase I, first-in-human, multicenter, open-label dose-escalation trial of ivuxolimab. Adults with locally advanced or metastatic melanoma, renal cell carcinoma, hepatocellular carcinoma or head and neck squamous cell carcinoma were enrolled in the trial. Before TCR sequencing, CD4+ T cells and CD8+ T cells were sorted from peripheral blood as separate populations. To sequence the TCRbeta CDR3 region, genomic DNA was isolated from the sorted cells. The immunoSEQ Assay was used to sequence the TCRbeta CDR3 regions. TCRdb stores this immuneACCESS table with in-frame sequences only. Part of the clones is absent; in the studies checked, under half of the shortfall reflects unresolved V genes, and no reason is known for the rest. The sample profile shows tens of thousands of clones; about 80% of them were found once. The top ten clones comprise just under 35% of the sample.

The CDR1 and CDR2 encoded by the germline V gene are MDHEN and SYDVKM. CDR3 length: 12 amino acids, cysteine to phenylalanine. The kept DNA is CDR3 alone, 36 bases in frame from the first base. V is pared back by 5 bases and J by 0 bases, with 2 bases lying between the germline termini. The sample here was CD4+ or CD8+ T cells sorted from blood, taken in a trial of the OX40 agonist ivuxolimab. The sequence links TRBV28 to TRBJ1-3; the D gene cannot be named for sure. The TCR comes from an adult with an advanced solid tumor such as melanoma, head and neck, liver or kidney cancer. The CDR3: CASSPSGNTIYF. The sequenced DNA is TGTGCCAGCAGTCCCTCTGGAAACACCATATATTTT.